These T cell receptor beta chains were read from a single sample in a study of shared T cell receptors in the human thymus. Clones were sequenced by immunoSEQ multiplex PCR, and TCRdb holds only the in-frame ones, with some missing. This table has about 710,000 clones, about 89% appearing once. The same data also contributed to another study, on human thymus T cells.

What was sequenced was thymocytes. The source is a boy in the first two years of life with a congenital heart defect. Each CDR3 is given with its conserved first and last residue. D genes are given only for firm matches. Expanded clones get a size class; other rows say once, few or many, or leave the size out.

V gene: TRBV6-5; clone size: NA; J gene: TRBJ2-3; D gene: TRBD2; CDR3 protein: CASSYSVAGGTDTQYF; CDR3 DNA: TGTGCCAGCAGTTACTCGGTAGCGGGGGGGACAGATACGCAGTATTTT
V gene: TRBV28; clone size: NA; J gene: TRBJ2-3; D gene: NA; CDR3 protein: CASSSPGQRYF; CDR3 DNA: TGTGCCAGCAGTTCTCCGGGACAAAGGTATTTT
V gene: TRBV4-3; clone size: NA; J gene: TRBJ1-4; D gene: NA; CDR3 protein: CASSQARGKGQCNEKLFF; CDR3 DNA: TGCGCCAGCAGCCAAGCAAGGGGAAAAGGACAGTGCAATGAAAAACTGTTTTTT
V gene: TRBV10-2; clone size: NA; J gene: TRBJ2-3; D gene: NA; CDR3 protein: CASSESRGSATTDTQYF; CDR3 DNA: TGCGCCAGCAGTGAGTCTCGGGGTAGCGCCACCACAGATACGCAGTATTTT
V gene: TRBV15; clone size: NA; J gene: TRBJ1-2; D gene: TRBD1; CDR3 protein: CATSRAGGGYGYTF; CDR3 DNA: TGTGCCACCAGCAGGGCAGGGGGAGGTTATGGCTACACCTTC
V gene: TRBV10-2; clone size: NA; J gene: TRBJ2-1; D gene: NA; CDR3 protein: CASRDTRSYNEQFF; CDR3 DNA: TGCGCCAGCAGGGACACCCGCTCCTACAATGAGCAGTTCTTC
V gene: TRBV7-6; clone size: NA; J gene: TRBJ1-2; D gene: NA; CDR3 protein: CASSLGGPFNYGYTF; CDR3 DNA: TGTGCCAGCAGCTTGGGAGGTCCATTTAACTATGGCTACACCTTC
V gene: TRBV7-9; clone size: NA; J gene: TRBJ2-2; D gene: NA; CDR3 protein: CASSLSGPGELFF; CDR3 DNA: TGTGCCAGCAGCTTATCAGGGCCCGGGGAGCTGTTTTTT
V gene: TRBV28; clone size: NA; J gene: TRBJ2-1; D gene: TRBD2; CDR3 protein: CASSPGGAFRNEQFF; CDR3 DNA: TGTGCCAGCAGCCCCGGGGGGGCCTTTAGAAATGAGCAGTTCTTC
V gene: TRBV14; clone size: NA; J gene: TRBJ1-1; D gene: NA; CDR3 protein: CASSQDSGGGGHTEAFF; CDR3 DNA: TGTGCCAGCAGCCAAGATTCCGGGGGAGGAGGACACACTGAAGCTTTCTTT
V gene: TRBV7-2; clone size: once; J gene: TRBJ2-7; D gene: TRBD2; CDR3 protein: CASSLVGGRAFEQYF; CDR3 DNA: TGTGCCAGCAGCTTAGTCGGCGGGAGGGCCTTCGAGCAGTACTTC
V gene: TRBV6-4; clone size: NA; J gene: TRBJ2-1; D gene: TRBD1; CDR3 protein: CASSGWGQGGIDEQFF; CDR3 DNA: TGTGCCAGCAGTGGCTGGGGACAGGGCGGTATCGATGAGCAGTTCTTC
V gene: TRBV12-5; clone size: NA; J gene: TRBJ2-3; D gene: NA; CDR3 protein: CASGPNRQQQYF; CDR3 DNA: TGTGCTAGTGGTCCAAATCGACAGCAGCAGTATTTT
V gene: TRBV2; clone size: NA; J gene: TRBJ2-3; D gene: NA; CDR3 protein: CASSDSRSSTDTQYF; CDR3 DNA: TGTGCCAGCAGTGACTCACGCAGTAGCACAGATACGCAGTATTTT
V gene: TRBV6-5; clone size: few; J gene: TRBJ1-3; D gene: NA; CDR3 protein: CASSYRNRVPGNTIYF; CDR3 DNA: TGTGCCAGCAGTTACAGGAACAGGGTACCTGGAAACACCATATATTTT
V gene: TRBV9; clone size: NA; J gene: TRBJ2-7; D gene: TRBD2; CDR3 protein: CASSRSWGEGPHFYEQYF; CDR3 DNA: TGTGCCAGCTCCCGTAGCTGGGGGGAGGGTCCTCATTTTTACGAGCAGTACTTC
V gene: TRBV9; clone size: NA; J gene: TRBJ2-3; D gene: NA; CDR3 protein: CASSVGEEADTQYF; CDR3 DNA: TGTGCCAGCAGCGTAGGTGAAGAGGCAGATACGCAGTATTTT
V gene: TRBV5-1; clone size: NA; J gene: TRBJ2-1; D gene: NA; CDR3 protein: CASSVGAFYNEQFF; CDR3 DNA: TGCGCCAGCAGCGTAGGGGCCTTCTACAATGAGCAGTTCTTC
V gene: TRBV27; clone size: NA; J gene: TRBJ1-1; D gene: TRBD1; CDR3 protein: CASRLGQYTEAFF; CDR3 DNA: TGTGCCAGCAGATTGGGACAGTACACTGAAGCTTTCTTT
V gene: TRBV28; clone size: NA; J gene: TRBJ2-7; D gene: TRBD2; CDR3 protein: CASSLIAGAYEQYF; CDR3 DNA: TGTGCCAGCAGTTTAATAGCGGGAGCGTACGAGCAGTACTTC
V gene: TRBV10-1; clone size: NA; J gene: TRBJ2-7; D gene: NA; CDR3 protein: CASSDGTPYEQYF; CDR3 DNA: TGCGCCAGCAGTGACGGGACACCCTACGAGCAGTACTTC
V gene: TRBV7-6; clone size: NA; J gene: TRBJ2-7; D gene: NA; CDR3 protein: CASSKEVASVPYEEQYF; CDR3 DNA: TGTGCCAGCAGCAAGGAGGTGGCGAGTGTACCCTACGAGGAGCAGTACTTC
V gene: TRBV30; clone size: NA; J gene: TRBJ2-5; D gene: TRBD2; CDR3 protein: CAWSGISGAQETQYF; CDR3 DNA: TGTGCCTGGAGCGGCATTAGCGGGGCTCAAGAGACCCAGTACTTC
V gene: TRBV7-9; clone size: NA; J gene: TRBJ1-5; D gene: NA; CDR3 protein: CASSLSQGLGNQPQHF; CDR3 DNA: TGTGCCAGCAGCTTATCTCAGGGTTTGGGGAATCAGCCCCAGCATTTT
V gene: TRBV12-5; clone size: NA; J gene: TRBJ2-7; D gene: NA; CDR3 protein: CASGLDHPTGLLNYEQYF; CDR3 DNA: TGTGCTAGTGGTTTGGACCACCCGACAGGCTTGCTGAACTACGAGCAGTACTTC
V gene: TRBV11-3; clone size: NA; J gene: TRBJ2-7; D gene: NA; CDR3 protein: CASSSDNSYEQYF; CDR3 DNA: TGTGCCAGCAGCTCCGACAACTCCTACGAGCAGTACTTC
V gene: TRBV2; clone size: NA; J gene: TRBJ2-7; D gene: TRBD2; CDR3 protein: CASSEMREGFYEQYF; CDR3 DNA: TGTGCCAGCAGTGAAATGCGGGAGGGCTTCTACGAGCAGTACTTC
V gene: TRBV27; clone size: once; J gene: TRBJ2-1; D gene: TRBD1; CDR3 protein: CASSLLSPDRGLYNEQFF; CDR3 DNA: TGTGCCAGCAGTCTTCTATCTCCGGACAGGGGGCTGTACAATGAGCAGTTCTTC
V gene: TRBV10-3; clone size: NA; J gene: TRBJ2-7; D gene: TRBD2; CDR3 protein: CAISGLAGVGTYEQYF; CDR3 DNA: TGTGCCATCAGCGGACTAGCGGGAGTAGGAACCTACGAGCAGTACTTC
V gene: TRBV4-3; clone size: NA; J gene: TRBJ2-7; D gene: TRBD2; CDR3 protein: CASSQGSGSYEQYF; CDR3 DNA: TGCGCCAGCAGCCAAGGTAGCGGGAGCTACGAGCAGTACTTC
V gene: TRBV6-1; clone size: NA; J gene: TRBJ1-1; D gene: NA; CDR3 protein: CASSDGRGAFF; CDR3 DNA: TGTGCCAGCAGTGATGGGCGTGGAGCTTTCTTT
V gene: TRBV4-2; clone size: NA; J gene: TRBJ1-5; D gene: NA; CDR3 protein: CASSQASGERYQPQHF; CDR3 DNA: TGTGCCAGCAGCCAAGCGTCGGGGGAGAGGTATCAGCCCCAGCATTTT
V gene: TRBV5-1; clone size: NA; J gene: TRBJ2-7; D gene: TRBD2; CDR3 protein: CASSPERGGLRYEQYF; CDR3 DNA: TGCGCCAGCAGCCCGGAGCGGGGGGGCCTGCGGTACGAGCAGTACTTC
V gene: TRBV28; clone size: few; J gene: TRBJ1-1; D gene: NA; CDR3 protein: CASSPNRAQDTEAFF; CDR3 DNA: TGTGCCAGCAGTCCGAACAGGGCGCAAGACACTGAAGCTTTCTTT
V gene: TRBV4-3; clone size: once; J gene: TRBJ2-3; D gene: TRBD2; CDR3 protein: CASSPRAGLRRLTDTQYF; CDR3 DNA: TGCGCCAGCAGCCCCCGGGCGGGACTACGACGGCTCACAGATACGCAGTATTTT
V gene: TRBV7-2; clone size: NA; J gene: TRBJ1-2; D gene: NA; CDR3 protein: CASSLGTRGYGYTF; CDR3 DNA: TGTGCCAGCAGCTTAGGGACAAGGGGTTATGGCTACACCTTC
V gene: TRBV5-1; clone size: NA; J gene: TRBJ2-7; D gene: TRBD1; CDR3 protein: CASSSTGEPAPNEQYF; CDR3 DNA: TGCGCCAGCAGTTCTACAGGGGAGCCGGCTCCAAACGAGCAGTACTTC
V gene: TRBV29-1; clone size: NA; J gene: TRBJ1-2; D gene: TRBD1; CDR3 protein: CSVVPPGQGYGYTF; CDR3 DNA: TGCAGCGTTGTACCTCCGGGACAGGGCTATGGCTACACCTTC
V gene: TRBV27; clone size: NA; J gene: TRBJ1-6; D gene: NA; CDR3 protein: CASSPGPDNSPLHF; CDR3 DNA: TGTGCCAGCAGTCCGGGTCCTGATAATTCACCCCTCCACTTT
V gene: TRBV10-3; clone size: NA; J gene: TRBJ2-3; D gene: TRBD1; CDR3 protein: CAISDGTVPFTDTQYF; CDR3 DNA: TGTGCCATCAGTGACGGGACAGTACCTTTCACAGATACGCAGTATTTT
V gene: TRBV13; clone size: few; J gene: TRBJ2-7; D gene: TRBD2; CDR3 protein: CASSLGGTVGLAGAGEQYF; CDR3 DNA: TGTGCCAGCAGCTTAGGTGGGACAGTGGGACTAGCGGGAGCGGGCGAGCAGTACTTC
V gene: TRBV5-1; clone size: NA; J gene: TRBJ1-1; D gene: TRBD1; CDR3 protein: CASSLAPTDRVSEAFF; CDR3 DNA: TGCGCCAGCAGCTTGGCCCCTACGGACAGGGTTTCTGAAGCTTTCTTT
V gene: TRBV6-6; clone size: NA; J gene: TRBJ1-1; D gene: NA; CDR3 protein: CASSRYRDVDTEAFF; CDR3 DNA: TGTGCCAGCAGTCGCTACAGGGACGTGGACACTGAAGCTTTCTTT
V gene: TRBV11-2; clone size: NA; J gene: TRBJ1-3; D gene: NA; CDR3 protein: CASSPLTVLAGNTIYF; CDR3 DNA: TGTGCCAGCAGCCCTCTGACAGTTCTGGCTGGAAACACCATATATTTT
V gene: TRBV30; clone size: few; J gene: TRBJ2-1; D gene: TRBD2; CDR3 protein: CAWSVPSRGYNEQFF; CDR3 DNA: TGTGCCTGGAGTGTGCCCTCGCGGGGGTACAATGAGCAGTTCTTC
V gene: TRBV14; clone size: NA; J gene: TRBJ1-6; D gene: NA; CDR3 protein: CASSRGGKSYNSPLHF; CDR3 DNA: TGTGCCAGCAGCCGCGGGGGGAAATCCTATAATTCACCCCTCCACTTT
V gene: TRBV19; clone size: once; J gene: TRBJ1-1; D gene: TRBD1; CDR3 protein: CASSMGVTGEWGEAFF; CDR3 DNA: TGTGCCAGTAGTATGGGAGTTACAGGGGAATGGGGTGAAGCTTTCTTT
V gene: TRBV5-1; clone size: NA; J gene: TRBJ2-1; D gene: NA; CDR3 protein: CASSLDRVYNEQFF; CDR3 DNA: TGCGCCAGCAGCTTGGACAGGGTTTACAATGAGCAGTTCTTC
V gene: TRBV6-1; clone size: NA; J gene: TRBJ2-2; D gene: TRBD2; CDR3 protein: CASSERTSGSTGELFF; CDR3 DNA: TGTGCCAGCAGTGAAAGGACTAGCGGGTCGACCGGGGAGCTGTTTTTT